This passage covers 11 T cell receptor beta chains from one sample sequenced in a study of shared clonotypes between healthy human individuals. TCRdb's table, derived via immunoSEQ multiplex PCR, lists solely in-frame clones and lacks some. The repertoire has about half a million clones, 70% to 80% of them found once; the top ten carry over 10%. Material: PBMCs. The receptors originated from a woman aged 40 to 55 in good health. Some clones in this sample may be carry-over from other donors' samples.

The J gene is TRBJ1-2, the V gene TRBV5-6, with D possibly matching TRBD1 (5 bases). CDR1 and CDR2 from the germline V gene are SGHDT and YYEEEE. CDR3 length: 14 residues. V lost 4 bases to trimming and J lost 3 bases, with 13 bases between them. CDR3 bases: TGTGCCAGCAGCCCGGGACGACGGGACTATGGCTACACCTTC. This translates into CASSPGRRDYGYTF.

The V and J genes are TRBV6-6 and TRBJ2-2; D may be TRBD1 (6 bases). Trimming pared 6 bases from V and 1 base from J, leaving 15 bases between. The CDR3 contains 16 residues. The germline gives CDR1 MNHNY, CDR2 SVGAGI (reference sequence). The CDR3 region has the DNA TGTGCCAGCAGATCAGGGGTATACGTGAACACCGGGGAGCTGTTTTTT. Amino acids: CASRSGVYVNTGELFF.

With respect to this clone: At one boundary the junction diverges from the germline segment, which might be a read error. The CDR3 sequence: CASSQATRLAGGLSVF. CDR3 nucleotide sequence: TGTGCCAGCAGCCAGGCTACCCGACTAGCGGGAGGGCTATCTGTCTTC. V usage is TRBV4-2 and J usage is TRBJ2-1, with 14 bases lining up with TRBD2. Germline V gene lookup returns CDR1 LGHNA and CDR2 YNFKEQ. The CDR3 sequence is 16 residues long.

J is TRBJ2-1 and V is TRBV11-2; 7 nucleotides agree with TRBD2. The CDR3 consists of 12 residues. Germline V CDR1 and CDR2: SGHAT, FQNNGV. Unmatched junction bases numbered 4, after V lost 5 bases and J lost 9 bases. CDR3: CASSHWTSEQFF. In DNA form, the CDR3 reads TGTGCCAGCAGCCACTGGACTAGTGAGCAGTTCTTC.

This rearrangement joins TRBV13 to TRBJ2-6, with 7 nucleotides matching TRBD2. The germline gives CDR1 PRHDT, CDR2 FYEKMQ (reference sequence). Germline trimming cut 5 bases from V and 3 bases from J; bases unmatched to any gene: 4. This CDR3 has 15 residues. The CDR3 coding sequence is TGTGCCAGCAGCCCTGCGGGGGTTGGGGCCAACGTCCTGACTTTC. It codes for CASSPAGVGANVLTF.

In DNA form, the CDR3 reads TGTGCCAGCAGCGTAGGCGGGGAGCTGTTTTTT. This gives the protein CASSVGGELFF. The chain joins TRBV11-2 to TRBJ2-2; D not resolved. The CDR3 loop spans 11 amino acids. Germline CDR1 reads SGHAT; CDR2 reads FQNNGV. Trimming removed 5 bases at V and 7 bases at J, with 5 bases between.

This clone has at least ten counts. The gene calls are TRBV28 and TRBJ2-3; 9 bases are shared with TRBD2. With 9 bases clipped from V and 2 bases from J, the junction kept 3 bases outside the gene matches. Germline lookup yields CDR1 MDHEN and CDR2 SYDVKM. The CDR3 totals 13 residues. The CDR3 region has the DNA TGTGCCAGTCTAGCGGGACCCACAGATACGCAGTATTTT. Translation: CASLAGPTDTQYF. The full variable domain, in which reference TRBV28 and TRBJ2-3 provide the parts outside the CDR3, is DVKVTQSSRYLVKRTGEKVFLECVQDMDHENMFWYRQDPGLGLRLIYFSYDVKMKEKGDIPEGYSVSREKKERFSLILESASTNQTSMYLCASLAGPTDTQYFGPGTRLTVL.

The chain carries TRBV9 and TRBJ2-1; TRBD1 matches at 9 bases. Germline V gene sequence: CDR1 SGDLS, CDR2 YYNGEE. The CDR3 has 16 residues. After removal of 3 bases from V and 0 bases from J, the junction contained 4 bases not matched to a gene. Written as DNA, the CDR3 is TGTGCCAGCAGCGAGACAGGGGGGAACTCCTACAATGAGCAGTTCTTC. Its translation is CASSETGGNSYNEQFF.

The chain combines TRBV14 with TRBJ2-4, with D perhaps TRBD2 (6 bases). The CDR3 runs 14 residues. Per germline, CDR1 SGHDN and CDR2 FVKESK. With 4 bases removed from V and 11 bases from J, the gap between germline ends came to 18 bases. In DNA, the CDR3 is TGTGCCAGCAGCCCGGCCGGGACTTCAGCATTTCAGTACTTC. It encodes CASSPAGTSAFQYF.

The chain uses TRBV9 and TRBJ1-5, with 10 bases lining up with TRBD1. This CDR3 has 17 residues. The junction had 7 bases not matched to a gene; V was cut back by 4 bases and J by 0 bases. The germline V gene has CDR1 SGDLS and CDR2 YYNGEE. The CDR3 DNA reads TGTGCCAGCAGCCCCCGGACAGGGGGGCGTAGCAATCAGCCCCAGCATTTT. It codes for CASSPRTGGRSNQPQHF.

The V gene is TRBV5-4, the J gene TRBJ2-7, with no clear D. CDR3 length: 14 amino acids. Trimming took off 4 bases at V and 0 bases at J, with 11 bases between the two ends. Germline V lookup: CDR1 SGHNT, CDR2 YYREEE (reference sequence). The CDR3 here is CASSLGPLSYEQYF. CDR3 DNA: TGTGCCAGCAGCCTCGGACCCCTCTCCTACGAGCAGTACTTC.